This T cell receptor (beta chain) was sequenced for a study of blood T cell repertoires in COVID-19. As for the study in general: The analysed material was cDNA or gDNA that came from T cells, B-cell-depleted T cells, or PBMCs.

V gave up 5 bases and J gave up 0 bases, with 20 bases separating them. Germline V gene sequence: CDR1 SGHDN, CDR2 FVKESK. The CDR3 is 18 residues long. In the study's own analysis: Amplified reference gene primers provided the basis for estimating nucleated cell counts. The assay was immunoSEQ multiplex PCR, and TCRdb's table has in-frame clones only and misses some. V and J calls plus clone size are reproduced from that table; the DNA served to infer D and trimming. The repertoire includes 100,000 to 130,000 clones, under 85% of them detected once, and more than 3.5% sits in the top ten. Sequencing was performed on peripheral blood. The genes are TRBV14 and TRBJ1-3, with a possible D match to TRBD1 (5 bases). The sequence derives from a woman aged 70-85 years with acute or convalescent COVID-19. CDR3 residues: CASSTKGPRASSGNTIYF. DNA of the CDR3: TGTGCCAGCAGCACAAAGGGTCCCAGGGCCTCCTCTGGAAACACCATATATTTT.